This entry is about one T cell receptor (beta chain). Its cognate antigen has yet to be identified. Per-base quality was not reported, and no clone a single base away is much larger than it. The data were taken from a study of control samples from healthy donors and cancer patients (dated by TCRdb to about 2020). Libraries were prepared through the immunoSEQ multiplex PCR assay. The table comes from immuneACCESS by way of TCRdb, which keeps in-frame sequences with V and J called. Part of the clones is missing from these tables; in studies checked, under half for an unresolved V gene and the rest for unknown reasons. The table for this sample lists some 41,000 clones; more than 75% of them were counted only once. The ten largest clonotypes hold around 9.6% of the sample. The receptor's source is a woman aged 55-70 years with lung cancer. Sequencing was done on a sample of PBMCs.

The nucleotide sequence reads TGTGCCAGCAGTGACAGGGTCCCTGACTATGGCTACACCTTC. Translated, it reads CASSDRVPDYGYTF. The chain couples TRBV2 to TRBJ1-2, and perhaps TRBD1 as D gene, on 5 matching bases. V is shortened by 3 bases, J by 3 bases, and the region joining them spans 11 bases. According to the germline V gene, CDR1 reads SNHLY and CDR2 reads FYNNEI. The CDR3 holds 14 amino acids from the cysteine to the phenylalanine. The entry retains the CDR3 DNA only, 42 bases that are in frame from base 1.